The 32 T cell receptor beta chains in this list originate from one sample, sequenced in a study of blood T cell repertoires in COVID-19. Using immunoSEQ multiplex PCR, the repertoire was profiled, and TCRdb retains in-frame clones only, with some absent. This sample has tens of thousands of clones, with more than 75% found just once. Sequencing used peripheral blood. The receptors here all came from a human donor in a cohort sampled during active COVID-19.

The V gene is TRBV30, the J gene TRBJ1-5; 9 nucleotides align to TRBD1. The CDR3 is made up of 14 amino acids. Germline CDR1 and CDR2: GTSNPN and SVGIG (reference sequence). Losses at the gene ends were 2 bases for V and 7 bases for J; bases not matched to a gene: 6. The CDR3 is CAWSPTGGRQPQHF. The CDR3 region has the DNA TGTGCCTGGAGTCCAACAGGGGGCCGACAGCCCCAGCATTTT.

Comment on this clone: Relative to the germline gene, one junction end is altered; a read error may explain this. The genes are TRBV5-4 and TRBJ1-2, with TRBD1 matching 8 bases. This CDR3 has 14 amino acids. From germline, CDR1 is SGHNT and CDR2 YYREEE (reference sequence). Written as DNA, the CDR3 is TGTGCCAGCGGCTTATGGCAGGGGGCCTATGGCTACACCTTC. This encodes CASGLWQGAYGYTF. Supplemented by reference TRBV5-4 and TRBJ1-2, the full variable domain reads ETGVTQSPTHLIKTRGQQVTLRCSSQSGHNTVSWYQQALGQGPQFIFQYYREEENGRGNFPPRFSGLQFPNYSSELNVNALELDDSALYLCASGLWQGAYGYTFGSGTRLTVV.

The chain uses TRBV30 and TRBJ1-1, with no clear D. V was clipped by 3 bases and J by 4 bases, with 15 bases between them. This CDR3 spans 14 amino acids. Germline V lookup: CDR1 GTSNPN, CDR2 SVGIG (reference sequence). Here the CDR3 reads CAWSAMRVSTEAFF. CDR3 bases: TGTGCCTGGAGCGCCATGAGGGTGAGCACTGAAGCTTTCTTT.

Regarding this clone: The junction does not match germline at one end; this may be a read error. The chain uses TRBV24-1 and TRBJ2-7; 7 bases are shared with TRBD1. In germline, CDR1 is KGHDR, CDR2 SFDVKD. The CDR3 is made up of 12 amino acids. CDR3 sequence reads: CATSDGGQLMNF. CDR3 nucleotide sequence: TGTGCCACCAGTGATGGGGGACAGCTCATGAACTTC.

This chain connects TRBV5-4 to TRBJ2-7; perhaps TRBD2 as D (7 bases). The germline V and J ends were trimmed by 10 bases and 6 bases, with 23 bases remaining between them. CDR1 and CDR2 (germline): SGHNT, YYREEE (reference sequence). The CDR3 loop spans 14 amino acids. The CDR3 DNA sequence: TGTGCCTCAAACGGGGGGCAGGGAGCGTCCGAGCAGTACTTC. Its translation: CASNGGQGASEQYF. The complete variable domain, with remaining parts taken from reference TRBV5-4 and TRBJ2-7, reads ETGVTQSPTHLIKTRGQQVTLRCSSQSGHNTVSWYQQALGQGPQFIFQYYREEENGRGNFPPRFSGLQFPNYSSELNVNALELDDSALYLCASNGGQGASEQYFGPGTRLTVT.

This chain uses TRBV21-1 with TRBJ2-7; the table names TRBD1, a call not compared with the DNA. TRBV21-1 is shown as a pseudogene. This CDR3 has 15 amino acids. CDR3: CASTAPGQNYYEQYF. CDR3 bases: TGTGCCAGCACCGCCCCCGGACAGAACTACTACGAGCAGTACTTC.

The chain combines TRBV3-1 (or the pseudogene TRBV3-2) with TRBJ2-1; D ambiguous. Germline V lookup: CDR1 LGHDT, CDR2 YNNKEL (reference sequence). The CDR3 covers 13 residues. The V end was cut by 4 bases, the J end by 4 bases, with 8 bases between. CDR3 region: CASSPPPYNEQFF. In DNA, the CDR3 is TGTGCCAGCAGCCCCCCCCCGTACAATGAGCAGTTCTTC.

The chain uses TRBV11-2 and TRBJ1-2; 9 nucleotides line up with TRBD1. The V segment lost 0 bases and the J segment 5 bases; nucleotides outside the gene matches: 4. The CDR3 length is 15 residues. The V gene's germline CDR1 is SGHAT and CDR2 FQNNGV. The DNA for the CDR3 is TGTGCCAGCAGCTTAGATCCCGGGACAGGGTATGGCTACACCTTC. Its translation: CASSLDPGTGYGYTF.

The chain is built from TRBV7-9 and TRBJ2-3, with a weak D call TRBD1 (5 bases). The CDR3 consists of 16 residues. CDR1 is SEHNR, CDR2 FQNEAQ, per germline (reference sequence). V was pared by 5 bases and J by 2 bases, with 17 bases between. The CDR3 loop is CASSPPYQGNTDTQYF. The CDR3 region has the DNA TGTGCCAGCAGCCCCCCTTATCAGGGTAACACAGATACGCAGTATTTT.

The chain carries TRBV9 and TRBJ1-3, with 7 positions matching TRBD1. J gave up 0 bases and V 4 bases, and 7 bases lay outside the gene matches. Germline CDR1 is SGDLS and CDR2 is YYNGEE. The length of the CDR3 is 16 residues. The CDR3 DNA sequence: TGTGCCAGCAGCCCCCGACAGGGAAACTCTGGAAACACCATATATTTT. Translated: CASSPRQGNSGNTIYF.

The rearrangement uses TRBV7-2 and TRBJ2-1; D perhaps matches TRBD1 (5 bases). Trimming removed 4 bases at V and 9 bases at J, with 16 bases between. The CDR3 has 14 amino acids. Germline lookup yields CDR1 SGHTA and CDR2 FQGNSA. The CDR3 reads CASSSGGALFEQFF. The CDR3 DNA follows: TGTGCCAGCAGCTCCGGTGGGGCCCTTTTTGAGCAGTTCTTC.

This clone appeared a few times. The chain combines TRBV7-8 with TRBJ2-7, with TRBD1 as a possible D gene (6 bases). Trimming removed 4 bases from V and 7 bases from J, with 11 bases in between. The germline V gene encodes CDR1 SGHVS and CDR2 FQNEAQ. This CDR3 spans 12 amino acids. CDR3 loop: CASSSNTGEQYF. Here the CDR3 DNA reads TGTGCCAGCAGCTCAAATACAGGGGAGCAGTACTTC. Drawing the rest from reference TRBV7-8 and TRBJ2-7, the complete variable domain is GAGVSQSPRYKVAKRGQDVALRCDPISGHVSLFWYQQALGQGPEFLTYFQNEAQLDKSGLPSDRFFAERPEGSVSTLKIQRTQQEDSAVYLCASSSNTGEQYFGPGTRLTVT.

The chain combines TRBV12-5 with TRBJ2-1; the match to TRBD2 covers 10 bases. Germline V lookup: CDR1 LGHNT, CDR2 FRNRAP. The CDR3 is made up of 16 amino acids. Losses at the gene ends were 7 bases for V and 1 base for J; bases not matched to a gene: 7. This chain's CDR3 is CASAPSGRGSYNEQFF. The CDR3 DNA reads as TGTGCTAGTGCCCCTAGCGGGAGAGGATCCTACAATGAGCAGTTCTTC. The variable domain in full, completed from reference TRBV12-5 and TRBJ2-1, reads DARVTQTPRHKVTEMGQEVTMRCQPILGHNTVFWYRQTMMQGLELLAYFRNRAPLDDSGMPKDRFSAEMPDATLATLKIQPSEPRDSAVYFCASAPSGRGSYNEQFFGPGTRLTVL.

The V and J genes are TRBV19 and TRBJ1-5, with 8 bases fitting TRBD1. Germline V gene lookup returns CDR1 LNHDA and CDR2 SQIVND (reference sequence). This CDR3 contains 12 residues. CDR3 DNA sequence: TGTCCTCCGACAGGGGAATATCAGCCCCAGCATTTT. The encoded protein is CPPTGEYQPQHF.

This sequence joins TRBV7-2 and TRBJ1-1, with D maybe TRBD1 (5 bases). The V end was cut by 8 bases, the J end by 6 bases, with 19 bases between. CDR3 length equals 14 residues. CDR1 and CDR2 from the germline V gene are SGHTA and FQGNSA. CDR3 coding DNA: TGTGCCAGCCCTAGTTCAGGGAGGTTGGCTGAAGCTTTCTTT. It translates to CASPSSGRLAEAFF.

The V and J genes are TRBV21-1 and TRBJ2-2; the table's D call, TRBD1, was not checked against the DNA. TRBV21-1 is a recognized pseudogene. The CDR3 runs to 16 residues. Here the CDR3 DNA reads TGTGCCAGCACCCTCCCGGAGGGGGCAGGCACCGGGGAGCTGTTTTTT. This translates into CASTLPEGAGTGELFF.

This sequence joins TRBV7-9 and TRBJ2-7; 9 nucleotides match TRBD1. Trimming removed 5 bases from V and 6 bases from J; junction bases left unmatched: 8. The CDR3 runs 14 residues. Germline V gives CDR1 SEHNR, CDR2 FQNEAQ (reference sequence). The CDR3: CASSPGQGFGEQYF. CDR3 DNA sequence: TGTGCCAGCAGCCCGGGACAGGGATTTGGCGAGCAGTACTTC. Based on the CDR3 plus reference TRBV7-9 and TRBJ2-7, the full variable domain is DTGVSQNPRHKITKRGQNVTFRCDPISEHNRLYWYRQTLGQGPEFLTYFQNEAQLEKSRLLSDRFSAERPKGSFSTLEIQRTEQGDSAMYLCASSPGQGFGEQYFGPGTRLTVT.

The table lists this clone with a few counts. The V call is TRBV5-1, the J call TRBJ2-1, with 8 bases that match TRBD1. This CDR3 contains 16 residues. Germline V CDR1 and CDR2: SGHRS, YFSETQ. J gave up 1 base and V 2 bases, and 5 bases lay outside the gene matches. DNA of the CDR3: TGCGCCAGCAGCTTACGTGACAGGGGTTCCTACAATGAGCAGTTCTTC. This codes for CASSLRDRGSYNEQFF.

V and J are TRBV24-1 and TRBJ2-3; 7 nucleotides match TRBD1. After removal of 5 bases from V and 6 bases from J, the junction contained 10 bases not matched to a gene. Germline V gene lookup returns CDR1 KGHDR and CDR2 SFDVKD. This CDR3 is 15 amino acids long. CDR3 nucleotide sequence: TGTGCCACCAGTGGGTACGGACAGGCTCAGGATACGCAGTATTTT. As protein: CATSGYGQAQDTQYF.

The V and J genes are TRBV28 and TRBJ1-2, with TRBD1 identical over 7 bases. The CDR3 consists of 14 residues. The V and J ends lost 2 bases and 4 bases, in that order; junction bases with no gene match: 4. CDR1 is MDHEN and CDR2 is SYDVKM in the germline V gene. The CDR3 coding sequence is TGTGCCAGCAGTTTAGACCAGGGGGGCTATGGCTACACCTTC. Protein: CASSLDQGGYGYTF.

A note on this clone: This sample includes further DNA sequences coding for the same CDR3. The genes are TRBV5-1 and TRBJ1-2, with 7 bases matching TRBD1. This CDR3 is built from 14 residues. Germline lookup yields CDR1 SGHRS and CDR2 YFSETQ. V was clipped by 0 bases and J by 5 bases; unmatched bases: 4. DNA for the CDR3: TGCGCCAGCAGCTTGGGACAGGGCATTTATGGCTACACCTTC. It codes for CASSLGQGIYGYTF.

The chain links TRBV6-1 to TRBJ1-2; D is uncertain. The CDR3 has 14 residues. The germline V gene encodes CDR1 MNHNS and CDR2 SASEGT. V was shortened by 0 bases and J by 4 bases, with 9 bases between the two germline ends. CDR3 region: CASSEARDFYGYTF. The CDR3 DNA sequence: TGTGCCAGCAGTGAAGCAAGAGATTTCTATGGCTACACCTTC.

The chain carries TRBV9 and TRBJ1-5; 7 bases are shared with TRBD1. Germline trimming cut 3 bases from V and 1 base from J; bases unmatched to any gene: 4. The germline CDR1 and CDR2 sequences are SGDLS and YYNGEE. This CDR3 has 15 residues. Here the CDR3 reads CASSGSGGSNQPQHF. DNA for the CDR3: TGTGCCAGCAGCGGGTCAGGGGGGAGCAATCAGCCCCAGCATTTT.

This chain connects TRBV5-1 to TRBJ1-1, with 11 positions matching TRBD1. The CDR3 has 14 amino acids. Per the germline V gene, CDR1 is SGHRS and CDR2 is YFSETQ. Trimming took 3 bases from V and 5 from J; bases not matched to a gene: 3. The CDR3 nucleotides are TGCGCCAGCAGCTGGGGACAGGGGGGAACTGAAGCTTTCTTT. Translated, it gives CASSWGQGGTEAFF. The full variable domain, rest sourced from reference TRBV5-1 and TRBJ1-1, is KAGVTQTPRYLIKTRGQQVTLSCSPISGHRSVSWYQQTPGQGLQFLFEYFSETQRNKGNFPGRFSGRQFSNSRSEMNVSTLELGDSALYLCASSWGQGGTEAFFGQGTRLTVV.

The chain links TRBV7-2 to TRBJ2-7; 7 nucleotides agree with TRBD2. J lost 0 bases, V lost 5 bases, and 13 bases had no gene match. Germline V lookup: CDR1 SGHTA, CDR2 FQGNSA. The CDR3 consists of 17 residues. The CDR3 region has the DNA TGTGCCAGCAGCAACATTCTGGGGGGGACGAACTCCTACGAGCAGTACTTC. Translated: CASSNILGGTNSYEQYF.

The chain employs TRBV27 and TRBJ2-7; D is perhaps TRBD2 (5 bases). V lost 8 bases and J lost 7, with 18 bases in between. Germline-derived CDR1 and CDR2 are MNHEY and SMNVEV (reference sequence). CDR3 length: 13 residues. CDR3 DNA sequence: TGTGCCAGCGCCCCCCGGATCCCGGGGGAGCAGTACTTC. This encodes CASAPRIPGEQYF.

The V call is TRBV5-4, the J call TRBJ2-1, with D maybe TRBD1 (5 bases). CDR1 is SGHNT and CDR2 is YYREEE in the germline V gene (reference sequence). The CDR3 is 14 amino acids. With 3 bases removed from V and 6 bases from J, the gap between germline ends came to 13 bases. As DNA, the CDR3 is TGTGCCAGCAGCTCCGATGTGGGGCGCAATGAGCAGTTCTTC. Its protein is CASSSDVGRNEQFF.

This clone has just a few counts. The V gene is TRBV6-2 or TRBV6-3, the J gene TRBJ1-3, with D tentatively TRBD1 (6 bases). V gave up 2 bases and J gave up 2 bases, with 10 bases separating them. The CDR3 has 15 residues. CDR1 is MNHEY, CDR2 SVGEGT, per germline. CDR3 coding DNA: TGTGCCAGCAGTTACAAGGGGGTTCCTGGAAACACCATATATTTT. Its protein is CASSYKGVPGNTIYF.

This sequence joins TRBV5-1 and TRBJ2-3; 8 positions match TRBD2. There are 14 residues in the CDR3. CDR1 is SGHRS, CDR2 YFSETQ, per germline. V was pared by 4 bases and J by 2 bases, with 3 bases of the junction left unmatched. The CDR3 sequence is CASSLGLATDTQYF. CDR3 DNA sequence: TGCGCCAGCAGCCTCGGACTAGCCACAGATACGCAGTATTTT.

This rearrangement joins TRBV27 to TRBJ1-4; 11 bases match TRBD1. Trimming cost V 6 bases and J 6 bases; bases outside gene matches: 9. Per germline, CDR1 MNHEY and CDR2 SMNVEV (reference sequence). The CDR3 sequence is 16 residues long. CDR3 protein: CASRSAGTGGYEKLFF. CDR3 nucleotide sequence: TGTGCCAGCAGAAGTGCCGGGACAGGGGGTTATGAAAAACTGTTTTTT. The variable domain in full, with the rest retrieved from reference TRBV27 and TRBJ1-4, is EAQVTQNPRYLITVTGKKLTVTCSQNMNHEYMSWYRQDPGLGLRQIYYSMNVEVTDKGDVPEGYKVSRKEKRNFPLILESPSPNQTSLYFCASRSAGTGGYEKLFFGSGTQLSVL.

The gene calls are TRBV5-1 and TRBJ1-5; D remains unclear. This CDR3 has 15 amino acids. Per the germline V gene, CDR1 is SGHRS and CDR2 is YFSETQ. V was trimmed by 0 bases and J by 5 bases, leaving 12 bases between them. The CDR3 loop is CASSLEYGRDQPQHF. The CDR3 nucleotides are TGCGCCAGCAGCTTGGAATATGGGAGGGATCAGCCCCAGCATTTT.

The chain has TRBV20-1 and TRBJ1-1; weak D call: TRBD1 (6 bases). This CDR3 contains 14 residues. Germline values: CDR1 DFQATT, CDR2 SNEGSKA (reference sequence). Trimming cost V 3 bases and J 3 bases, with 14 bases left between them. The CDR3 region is CSASGLGGDTEAFF. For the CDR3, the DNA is TGCAGTGCTAGTGGACTAGGGGGGGACACTGAAGCTTTCTTT.